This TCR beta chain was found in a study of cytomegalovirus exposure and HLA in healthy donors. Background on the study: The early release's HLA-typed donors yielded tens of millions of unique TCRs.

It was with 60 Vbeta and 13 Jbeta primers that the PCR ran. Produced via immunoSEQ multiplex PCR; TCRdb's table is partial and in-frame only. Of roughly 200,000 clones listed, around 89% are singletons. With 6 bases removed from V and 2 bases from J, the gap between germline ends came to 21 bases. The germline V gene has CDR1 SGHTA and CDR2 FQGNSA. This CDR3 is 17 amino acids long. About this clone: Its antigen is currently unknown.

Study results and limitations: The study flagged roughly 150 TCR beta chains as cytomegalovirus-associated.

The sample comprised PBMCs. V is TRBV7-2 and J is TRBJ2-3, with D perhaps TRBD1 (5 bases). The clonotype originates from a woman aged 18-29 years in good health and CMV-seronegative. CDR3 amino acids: CASRQYRGRDYTDTQYF. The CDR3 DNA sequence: TGTGCCAGCAGGCAATATAGGGGCAGGGATTACACAGATACGCAGTATTTT.